What follows is one TCR beta chain and its context. Its antigen is unknown. Base quality data are lacking; no much larger clone is found one base away. CDR1 and CDR2 are read off the germline V gene (reference sequence) as SEHNR and FQNEAQ. The V end gives up 5 bases and the J end 7 bases, leaving 12 bases in the junction not matched to a gene. The CDR3 runs 15 residues from the cysteine to the phenylalanine. Only the CDR3 DNA is retained, 45 bases long and in frame from the first base. The donors belonged to the validation cohort of under 150 subjects, which was separate from the roughly 670-subject first cohort. The data derive from a study of cytomegalovirus exposure and HLA in healthy donors (dated by TCRdb to the late 2010s). Background for the entire study: The roughly 700 repertoires of the first cohort and the approximately 130 validation repertoires were produced on the same platform, according to a later analysis. A separate validation cohort of more than 100 different subjects was used in addition to the roughly 670-subject first cohort. The study aimed to test whether signatures of past pathogen exposure could be identified by cataloging public T cell receptors. To predict cytomegalovirus infection status, the study brought together high-throughput TCR immunosequencing, statistical association of individual TCRs with disease status, and machine learning.

Libraries were built with the immunoSEQ multiplex PCR assay. The source study handled its data this way. A statistical classification framework was developed to diagnose cytomegalovirus status using the catalog of TCR beta chain sequences. TCRdb limited this immuneACCESS table to in-frame rearrangements with V and J called. A share of clones is missing; checked studies link under half to unresolved V genes, and the rest is unexplained. From that table come the V and J calls and clone size; the DNA was used to work out D and trimming. In all, the sample holds about 150,000 clones, and around nine tenths of those were seen once. Of the sample, 3% to 3.5% is held by the ten largest clones. Study-level results and caveats: Cytomegalovirus status was reported to be diagnosed by the classifier with high specificity and sensitivity in both the original and validation cohorts. The study gave a list of 150 to 200 TCR beta chains associated with cytomegalovirus. Across donors, most TCR sequences were observed very rarely, whereas some public TCRs were present in many individuals. Subsequent analysis determined that TCRs grouped into clusters in the first cohort also showed a tendency toward co-occurrence across the 120 validation repertoires, and 94% of cluster scores exceeded 0. A few of the identified cytomegalovirus-associated TCR beta chains were confirmed in vitro to be specific for cytomegalovirus antigens. It was suggested by the authors that the approach could potentially be generalized to other disease states and immunological phenotypes. A later analysis lacked HLA typing for the validation cohort, so it scored co-occurrence in that cohort across all 120 repertoires.

This sequence was found in a woman under 30 in good health and CMV-seropositive. The rearrangement combines TRBV7-9 with TRBJ2-7, with 9 bases aligning to TRBD1. Sequenced input: PBMCs. The DNA sequence is given as TGTGCCAGCAGCCCAGGGACAGGGAGGCCCCTAGAGCAGTACTTC. Its coded protein is CASSPGTGRPLEQYF. This CDR3, with the reference TRBV7-9 and TRBJ2-7 proteins standing in past its ends, gives the full variable domain DTGVSQNPRHKITKRGQNVTFRCDPISEHNRLYWYRQTLGQGPEFLTYFQNEAQLEKSRLLSDRFSAERPKGSFSTLEIQRTEQGDSAMYLCASSPGTGRPLEQYFGPGTRLTVT.